The entry that follows covers one T cell receptor beta chain sequence. The sample is drawn from a study of blood T cell repertoires in COVID-19. The CDR3 covers 13 residues. Trimming stripped 6 bases from V and 0 bases from J, with 8 bases between. Per the germline V gene, CDR1 is MDHEN and CDR2 is SYDVKM. Methods used by the authors: Reference gene primer amplification gave nucleated cell count estimates. Repertoires were generated with immunoSEQ multiplex PCR, while TCRdb's copy carries only in-frame clones and drops some. V and J calls and clone size follow that table, whereas D and trimming were derived from the DNA. The table includes hundreds of thousands of clones, 80% to 90% detected once.

The TCR comes from a man aged 25 to 40 who had recovered from COVID-19. The chain joins TRBV28 to TRBJ1-1; the D is unclear. Material: PBMCs or T cells enriched from blood (not recorded which). This CDR3 is CASRHPLNTEAFF. CDR3 sequence (DNA): TGTGCCAGCAGACACCCCCTGAACACTGAAGCTTTCTTT. Using reference TRBV28 and TRBJ1-1 for the parts outside the CDR3, the full variable domain is DVKVTQSSRYLVKRTGEKVFLECVQDMDHENMFWYRQDPGLGLRLIYFSYDVKMKEKGDIPEGYSVSREKKERFSLILESASTNQTSMYLCASRHPLNTEAFFGQGTRLTVV.